This T cell receptor beta chain comes out of a study of blood T cell repertoires in COVID-19. Study context: The United States, Italy and Spain supplied acute and convalescent COVID-19 samples. In each case, the material was cDNA or gDNA derived from T cells, B-cell-depleted T cells, or PBMCs.

CDR3 length: 17 amino acids. Germline CDR1 is LNHDA and CDR2 is SQIVND (reference sequence). V lost 4 bases to trimming and J lost 0 bases; unmatched junction nucleotides: 9. In the study's own analysis: Estimation of nucleated cell counts relied on the amplification of reference gene primers. Generated by immunoSEQ multiplex PCR, the TCRdb table keeps only in-frame clones and is missing some. V and J calls and clone size are given by that table; D and trimming were obtained from the DNA. The table lists 98,000 or so clones, roughly 80% of them singletons. This rearrangement joins TRBV19 to TRBJ1-3, with 7 positions matching TRBD1. Material: peripheral blood. This clonotype was obtained from a woman of 80 years or more with active or convalescent COVID-19. The CDR3 is CASSTRQGRHSGNTIYF. As DNA, the CDR3 is TGTGCCAGTAGTACTCGACAGGGACGGCACTCTGGAAACACCATATATTTT.